Below are 23 T cell receptor beta chains sequenced from a single sample in a study of T-cell memory formation after mild COVID-19. TCRdb used MiXCR to reprocess the 5' RACE reads, holding one entry per CDR3 protein. The sample lists roughly 180,000 distinct CDR3 sequences; roughly 20% were seen once. The material sequenced was PBMCs or a T cell subset sorted from them (not recorded which). These receptor sequences come from a man younger than 35 who had mild COVID-19 (a few samples of this study predate the infection). Cell type and time point are not known.

The CDR3 DNA reads as TGTGCCAGTAGTGACCCCGGACAGTGGGAAAACATTCAGTACTTC. As protein: CASSDPGQWENIQYF. J is TRBJ2-4 and V is TRBV19; weak D call: TRBD1 (6 bases). V was cut by 5 bases and J by 5 bases, with 16 bases left in between. The germline gives CDR1 LNHDA, CDR2 SQIVND (reference sequence). This CDR3 is 15 amino acids long.

This clonotype was found a few times. V usage is TRBV4-3 and J usage is TRBJ1-2, with a tentative D call TRBD1 (5 bases). This CDR3 has 14 residues. CDR1 is LGHNA and CDR2 is YSLEER in the germline V gene. V lost 0 bases, J lost 8 bases, and 13 bases lay in between. The CDR3 spells CASSQDFAGRGYTF. DNA for the CDR3: TGCGCCAGCAGCCAAGATTTCGCAGGGCGAGGCTACACCTTC.

This chain uses TRBV7-9 with TRBJ2-3; 7 nucleotides align to TRBD2. Germline CDR1 and CDR2: SEHNR and FQNEAQ (reference sequence). The V and J ends lost 2 bases and 0 bases, in that order; junction bases with no gene match: 5. This CDR3 is 16 amino acids long. The CDR3 region is CASSLITGGSTDTQYF. DNA of the CDR3: TGTGCCAGCAGCTTAATCACGGGGGGAAGCACAGATACGCAGTATTTT.

The chain recombines TRBV25-1 with TRBJ2-5; D call uncertain. V shed 4 bases and J shed 5 bases, with 11 bases lying between them. The CDR3 consists of 13 residues. Germline lookup yields CDR1 MGHDK and CDR2 SYGVNS. CDR3 loop: CASSVTWVETQYF. As DNA, the CDR3 is TGTGCCAGCAGTGTGACGTGGGTGGAGACCCAGTACTTC.

The gene calls are TRBV20-1 and TRBJ1-6; D unclear. Germline values: CDR1 DFQATT, CDR2 SNEGSKA (reference sequence). CDR3 size: 14 residues. Trimming cost V 3 bases and J 5 bases, with 11 bases left between them. CDR3 in amino acids: CSASGATNNSPLHF. The CDR3 DNA follows: TGCAGTGCTAGCGGAGCAACAAATAATTCACCCCTCCACTTT.

This clonotype was seen ten or more times. The J gene is TRBJ2-5, the V gene TRBV27; TRBD2 agrees at 7 bases. V was pared by 3 bases and J by 1 base, with 5 bases of the junction left unmatched. This CDR3 region has 15 residues. Looked up from germline, CDR1 is MNHEY and CDR2 is SMNVEV (reference sequence). CDR3 residues: CASSLRPGGQETQYF. The CDR3 DNA sequence: TGTGCCAGCAGTTTGCGCCCGGGAGGCCAAGAGACCCAGTACTTC.

This clonotype was counted only a few times. The chain carries TRBV12-3 or TRBV12-4 and TRBJ2-6, with 7 bases identical to TRBD2. Losses at the gene ends were 6 bases for V and 4 bases for J; bases not matched to a gene: 6. The length of the CDR3 is 15 residues. CDR3: CASSHSGAGANVLTF. The DNA for the CDR3 is TGTGCCAGCAGCCACAGCGGGGCCGGGGCCAACGTCCTGACTTTC.

On this clonotype itself: At one of its ends the junction is not consistent with the germline gene, which may arise from a read error. The chain recombines TRBV7-2 with TRBJ1-4, with unresolved D. The V gene's germline CDR1 is SGHTA and CDR2 FQGNSA. The CDR3 contains 14 residues. The CDR3 is CDSSNQKGHEKLFF. CDR3 bases: TGTGACAGCAGCAACCAGAAAGGCCATGAAAAACTGTTTTTT.

This clonotype was picked up a small number of times. V gene TRBV5-1 combines with J gene TRBJ1-1; D may be TRBD1 (5 bases). Germline lookup yields CDR1 SGHRS and CDR2 YFSETQ. CDR3 length: 14 amino acids. V gave up 1 base and J gave up 5 bases, with 12 bases separating them. The CDR3 loop is CASSLTSGSTEAFF. The CDR3 DNA is TGCGCCAGCAGCTTGACGTCAGGGTCTACTGAAGCTTTCTTT. Supplemented by reference TRBV5-1 and TRBJ1-1, the full variable domain reads KAGVTQTPRYLIKTRGQQVTLSCSPISGHRSVSWYQQTPGQGLQFLFEYFSETQRNKGNFPGRFSGRQFSNSRSEMNVSTLELGDSALYLCASSLTSGSTEAFFGQGTRLTVV.

The sample holds a few counts of this clonotype. The rearrangement uses TRBV2 and TRBJ1-1; 7 bases align to TRBD1. The germline V gene has CDR1 SNHLY and CDR2 FYNNEI. V gave up 4 bases and J gave up 5 bases; unmatched junction bases: 7. The CDR3 is 14 residues long. In nucleotides, the CDR3 is TGTGCCAGCAGTGGACAGGGTAGGATTACTGAAGCTTTCTTT. Translating gives CASSGQGRITEAFF.

With regard to this clonotype: One end of the junction does not line up with germline, which may come from a read error. The genes are TRBV7-9 and TRBJ1-5; TRBD1 is a possible D gene (5 bases). CDR3 length: 15 residues. Germline CDR1 SEHNR, CDR2 FQNEAQ (reference sequence). For the CDR3, the DNA is TGTGCCAGCAGTTTAGGAGTGGGAGGGGATCAGCCCCAGCATTTT. Its protein is CASSLGVGGDQPQHF.

The genes are TRBV20-1 and TRBJ2-7, with 8 nucleotides matching TRBD2. The length of the CDR3 is 18 residues. Trimming at V came to 0 bases and at J to 0 bases, leaving 13 bases not matched to a gene. From germline, CDR1 is DFQATT and CDR2 SNEGSKA (reference sequence). CDR3 amino acids: CSARDQTSATRSSYEQYF. CDR3 nucleotides: TGCAGTGCTAGAGATCAGACTAGCGCGACAAGGAGCTCCTACGAGCAGTACTTC.

This clonotype came up a few times. The chain joins TRBV6-5 to TRBJ2-7; D uncertain. The germline V gene has CDR1 MNHEY and CDR2 SVGAGI. V shed 5 bases and J shed 3 bases, with 5 bases lying between them. The CDR3 loop spans 11 amino acids. The CDR3 DNA follows: TGTGCCAGCAGTAATCTCTACGAGCAGTACGTC. This encodes CASSNLYEQYV.

The V call is TRBV5-1, the J call TRBJ2-3; TRBD2 matches at 9 bases. V lost 4 bases, J lost 6 bases, and 15 bases stayed unmatched. This CDR3 has 17 residues. CDR1 SGHRS and CDR2 YFSETQ come from the germline V gene. CDR3 DNA: TGCGCCAGCAGCCTTCCTCGTAGCGGGGGCCCATCCGATACGCAGTATTTT. Protein sequence: CASSLPRSGGPSDTQYF.

The V call is TRBV6-6, the J call TRBJ2-7; 9 bases match TRBD1. The junction had 6 bases not matched to a gene; V was cut back by 0 bases and J by 3 bases. The CDR3 loop spans 16 amino acids. CDR1 MNHNY and CDR2 SVGAGI come from the germline V gene (reference sequence). The CDR3 region is CASSYSWDRDYYEQYF. The CDR3 coding sequence is TGTGCCAGCAGTTACTCTTGGGACAGGGACTACTACGAGCAGTACTTC.

This clonotype has more than one count but fewer than ten. This chain links TRBV27 with TRBJ2-3; D uncertain. The CDR3 sequence is 12 residues long. Germline V gene data show CDR1 as MNHEY and CDR2 as SMNVEV (reference sequence). V dropped 5 bases and J dropped 5 bases, with 8 bases sitting between them. CDR3 protein: CASSPLGDTQYF. The CDR3 DNA is TGTGCCAGCAGTCCCCTCGGAGATACGCAGTATTTT.

This clonotype has ten or more counts. J is TRBJ2-1 and V is TRBV24-1, with D maybe TRBD2 (5 bases). The CDR3 runs to 12 residues. From germline, CDR1 is KGHDR and CDR2 SFDVKD. V was shortened by 9 bases and J by 7 bases, with 12 bases between the two germline ends. CDR3 nucleotides: TGTGCCACCGGAGGAACGCCGAATGAGCAGTTCTTC. This translates into CATGGTPNEQFF.

This clonotype was counted a few times. The chain joins TRBV7-2 to TRBJ2-7; 7 bases fit TRBD1. The V and J ends lost 1 base and 0 bases, in that order; junction bases with no gene match: 3. The CDR3 runs to 15 residues. Germline-derived CDR1 and CDR2 are SGHTA and FQGNSA. The CDR3 DNA reads TGTGCCAGCAGCTTAGGGACAGGCAGCTCCTACGAGCAGTACGTC. It encodes CASSLGTGSSYEQYV.

This chain joins TRBV5-5 and TRBJ1-5; 7 bases are shared with TRBD1. The V gene's germline CDR1 is SGHKS and CDR2 YYEKEE (reference sequence). CDR3 length: 14 amino acids. Trimming removed 2 bases from V and 6 bases from J; junction bases left unmatched: 5. CDR3 loop: CASSLGGGGQPQHF. As DNA, the CDR3 is TGTGCCAGCAGCTTAGGAGGGGGCGGTCAGCCCCAGCATTTT.

This clonotype was seen only a few times. V gene TRBV5-1 combines with J gene TRBJ2-3; 9 bases match TRBD2. This CDR3 is built from 18 residues. The ends lost 4 bases at V and 0 bases at J; junction bases unmatched: 12. CDR1 SGHRS and CDR2 YFSETQ come from the germline V gene. The CDR3 region has the DNA TGCGCCAGCAGCCCGGGAGTAGCGGGGGCTTGGAGCACAGATACGCAGTATTTT. This codes for CASSPGVAGAWSTDTQYF.

The gene calls are TRBV20-1 and TRBJ2-2; TRBD2 aligns across 11 bases. J gave up 0 bases and V 2 bases, and 5 bases lay outside the gene matches. This CDR3 is 17 amino acids long. The V gene's germline CDR1 is DFQATT and CDR2 SNEGSKA (reference sequence). This chain's CDR3 is CSARKPGLAANTGELFF. CDR3 sequence (DNA): TGCAGTGCTAGAAAGCCGGGACTAGCGGCGAACACCGGGGAGCTGTTTTTT.

This chain joins TRBV5-6 and TRBJ2-7; the D gene is possibly TRBD1 (6 bases). The CDR3 is 16 amino acids. Germline V gene lookup returns CDR1 SGHDT and CDR2 YYEEEE. The ends were cut back, 2 bases at V and 2 bases at J, with 17 bases in the middle. The chain's CDR3 is CASSLLIGTNTYEQYF. The CDR3 DNA is TGTGCCAGCAGCTTATTGATCGGGACAAACACCTACGAGCAGTACTTC.

The chain links TRBV6-1 to TRBJ2-2; no definite D call. Germline V gene sequence: CDR1 MNHNS, CDR2 SASEGT. The CDR3 runs to 13 residues. V lost 4 bases and J lost 1, with 4 bases in between. The CDR3 coding sequence is TGTGCCAGCAGTGCGGAGAACACCGGGGAGCTGTTTTTT. This codes for CASSAENTGELFF.